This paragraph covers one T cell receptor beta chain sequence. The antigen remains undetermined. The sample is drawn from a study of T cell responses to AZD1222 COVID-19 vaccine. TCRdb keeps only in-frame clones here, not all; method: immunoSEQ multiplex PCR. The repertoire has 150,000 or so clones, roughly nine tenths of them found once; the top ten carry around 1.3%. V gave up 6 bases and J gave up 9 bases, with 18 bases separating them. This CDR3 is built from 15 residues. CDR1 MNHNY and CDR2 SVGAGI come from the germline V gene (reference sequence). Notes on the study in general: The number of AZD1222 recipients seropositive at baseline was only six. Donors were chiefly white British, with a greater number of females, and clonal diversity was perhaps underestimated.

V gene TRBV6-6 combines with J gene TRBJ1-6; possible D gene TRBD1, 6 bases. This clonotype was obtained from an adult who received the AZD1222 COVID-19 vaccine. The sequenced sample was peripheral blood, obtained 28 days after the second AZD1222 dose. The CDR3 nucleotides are TGTGCCAGCAGGGGGGGGCGAGGTACGGGTTCACCCCTCCACTTT. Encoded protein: CASRGGRGTGSPLHF.